What follows are 2 T cell receptor beta chains derived from one specimen sequenced in a study of blood T cell repertoires in COVID-19. Profiled with immunoSEQ multiplex PCR; TCRdb holds only in-frame clones, not every one. The table has 390,000 or so clones, approximately 90% seen once. Sequencing was carried out using peripheral blood. Receptor source: a woman aged 30 to 39 with active or convalescent COVID-19.

J is TRBJ1-1 and V is TRBV2; no firm D call. The CDR3 runs to 16 residues. Trimming left V 5 bases short and J 0 bases short, with 16 bases between. Per the germline V gene, CDR1 is SNHLY and CDR2 is FYNNEI. The CDR3 region has the DNA TGTGCCAGCAGTACTTACACCACCGGGATGAACACTGAAGCTTTCTTT. Translating gives CASSTYTTGMNTEAFF.

The rearrangement uses TRBV7-9 and TRBJ1-2; D not resolved. The CDR3 extends over 14 amino acids. Germline CDR1 is SEHNR and CDR2 is FQNEAQ (reference sequence). The V end was cut by 5 bases, the J end by 2 bases, with 12 bases between. The CDR3 DNA reads TGTGCCAGCAGCCTCGGACTGCCGAACTATGGCTACACCTTC. This codes for CASSLGLPNYGYTF.